These 5 T cell receptor beta chains came from one sample sequenced in a study of blood T cell repertoires in COVID-19. Sequencing used immunoSEQ multiplex PCR; TCRdb keeps in-frame clones, though not all of them. Among around 140,000 clones, approximately 88% were seen once, and the ten largest hold about 9.3%. Material for sequencing was peripheral blood. The receptors shown here come from a middle-aged man with acute or convalescent COVID-19.

This clone showed up just a few times. The CDR3 protein is CAITRTSHTDTQYF. CDR3 nucleotide sequence: TGTGCCATCACTCGGACTAGCCACACAGATACGCAGTATTTT. The chain joins TRBV10-3 to TRBJ2-3; 8 bases are shared with TRBD2. V gave up 7 bases and J gave up 2 bases; unmatched junction bases: 5. The V gene's germline CDR1 is ENHRY and CDR2 SYGVKD. The CDR3 spans 14 residues.

V is TRBV2 and J is TRBJ2-7, with 7 bases aligning to TRBD1. This CDR3 has 15 residues. The V gene end was trimmed by 6 bases and the J gene end by 6 bases; junction bases not matched to a gene: 14. CDR1 is SNHLY, CDR2 FYNNEI, per germline. CDR3 nucleotides: TGTGCCAGCAGAACTGGGACAGATCCAGTCTCCGAGCAGTACTTC. As protein: CASRTGTDPVSEQYF.

The chain employs TRBV6-6 and TRBJ2-5, with D possibly being TRBD1 (5 bases). Per germline, CDR1 MNHNY and CDR2 SVGAGI (reference sequence). The CDR3 loop spans 15 amino acids. Trimming stripped 0 bases from V and 5 bases from J, with 13 bases between. CDR3: CASSYSDRTWETQYF. CDR3 nucleotides: TGTGCCAGCAGTTACTCTGACAGAACATGGGAGACCCAGTACTTC.

This clone was counted a few times. The chain uses TRBV6-5 and TRBJ1-2; 10 bases line up with TRBD1. CDR1 is MNHEY and CDR2 is SVGAGI in the germline V gene. The V and J ends lost 6 bases and 3 bases, in that order; junction bases with no gene match: 4. The CDR3 has 14 amino acids. For the CDR3, the DNA is TGTGCCAGCAGACCCGGGACAGGGGACTATGGCTACACCTTC. Amino acids: CASRPGTGDYGYTF.

The chain is built from TRBV12-3 or TRBV12-4 and TRBJ1-5, with a weak D call TRBD1 (6 bases). V lost 10 bases and J lost 5, with 15 bases in between. The CDR3 has 13 residues. The CDR3, as DNA: TGTGCCACACAAACAGGGTTGCATCAGCCCCAGCATTTT. Amino acid sequence: CATQTGLHQPQHF.